The 12 T cell receptor beta chains below were found in one sample sequenced in a study of cytomegalovirus exposure and HLA in healthy donors. Researchers ran the PCR with 60 Vbeta and 13 Jbeta primers. Sequenced by immunoSEQ multiplex PCR; TCRdb stores in-frame clones only, minus some. The table shows 100,000 or so clones, with 65% to 80% occurring only once. Specimen: PBMCs. Receptors were obtained from a woman in her thirties or forties in good health and CMV-seronegative.

This clone was seen more than once but under ten times. The J gene is TRBJ2-3, the V gene TRBV10-3; TRBD2 aligns across 9 bases. In germline, CDR1 is ENHRY, CDR2 SYGVKD. The V segment lost 1 base and the J segment 1 base; nucleotides outside the gene matches: 12. The CDR3 runs to 19 residues. Written as DNA, the CDR3 is TGTGCCATCAGTGAGTTGGGCGGGCGAGCGGGAGGCCGCACAGATACGCAGTATTTT. Residues: CAISELGGRAGGRTDTQYF.

This clone has a single count. The rearrangement joins TRBV10-3 to TRBJ2-1, with D possibly matching TRBD2 (6 bases). Trimming took 5 bases from V and 7 from J, leaving 18 bases between them. Germline V gene sequence: CDR1 ENHRY, CDR2 SYGVKD. The CDR3 covers 15 residues. The CDR3 coding sequence is TGTGCCATCAGTATGCGGGACGGCCTATGGAATGAGCAGTTCTTC. It translates to CAISMRDGLWNEQFF.

The V call is TRBV10-3, the J call TRBJ2-5, with TRBD1 as a possible D gene (6 bases). This CDR3 has 15 amino acids. V shed 6 bases and J shed 4 bases, with 18 bases lying between them. Germline CDR1 reads ENHRY; CDR2 reads SYGVKD. CDR3 DNA sequence: TGTGCCATCAGCGGTAATGACAGGTGGAGAGAGACCCAGTACTTC. It is translated as CAISGNDRWRETQYF.

V is TRBV14 and J is TRBJ2-1, with 8 bases fitting TRBD1. With V trimmed by 0 bases and J by 4 bases, 8 bases remained unmatched. Germline assignment: CDR1 SGHDN and CDR2 FVKESK. The CDR3 sequence is 17 residues long. CDR3 in DNA: TGTGCCAGCAGCCAAGATCTGGGACAGGCCTTTTACAATGAGCAGTTCTTC. Its protein product is CASSQDLGQAFYNEQFF.

V is TRBV15 and J is TRBJ2-3, with D perhaps TRBD1 (6 bases). Trimming removed 1 base from V and 5 bases from J, with 13 bases in between. Germline values: CDR1 LNHNV, CDR2 YYDKDF (reference sequence). The CDR3 consists of 15 residues. This CDR3 is CATSRGRTVGDTQYF. The CDR3 nucleotides read TGTGCCACCAGCAGAGGCCGGACAGTAGGAGATACGCAGTATTTT.

Note on this clone: A read error may produce the germline difference seen at one junction end. Other nucleotide sequences in the sample specify the same CDR3. The gene calls are TRBV19 and TRBJ2-2, with D maybe TRBD2 (6 bases). Germline V gives CDR1 LNHDA, CDR2 SQIVND (reference sequence). CDR3 length: 14 residues. In DNA, the CDR3 is TGCGCCAGTAGTCCCGGGAGAGTTACCGGGGAGCTGTTTTTT. Its translation: CASSPGRVTGELFF.

The rearrangement joins TRBV6-5 to TRBJ2-7; unclear D gene. Trimming left V 0 bases short and J 2 bases short, with 8 bases between. This CDR3 is built from 14 residues. Germline V gene sequence: CDR1 MNHEY, CDR2 SVGAGI. The CDR3 loop reads CASSYSVAAYEQYF. The CDR3 coding sequence is TGTGCCAGCAGTTACTCGGTTGCGGCCTACGAGCAGTACTTC.

The chain joins TRBV29-1 to TRBJ2-7; TRBD1 agrees at 7 bases. The CDR3 loop spans 11 amino acids. V trimming: 6 bases; J trimming: 7 bases; junction bases outside the gene matches: 6. Germline V gives CDR1 SQVTM, CDR2 ANQGSEA. This chain's CDR3 is CSVHRGREQYF. CDR3 nucleotide sequence: TGCAGCGTGCACAGGGGAAGGGAGCAGTACTTC.

The chain couples TRBV27 to TRBJ2-7; 11 bases map to TRBD1. Germline V gene sequence: CDR1 MNHEY, CDR2 SMNVEV (reference sequence). This CDR3 spans 16 amino acids. V lost 5 bases and J lost 3; bases outside the gene matches: 9. The chain's CDR3 is CASSVLGQGAVYEQYF. CDR3 bases: TGTGCCAGCAGTGTCCTTGGACAGGGGGCTGTCTACGAGCAGTACTTC.

This sequence joins TRBV4-2 and TRBJ2-1; D is unclear. Germline values: CDR1 LGHNA, CDR2 YNFKEQ. The CDR3 consists of 13 residues. Trimming removed 2 bases at V and 9 bases at J, with 11 bases between. Here the CDR3 reads CASSQYENSEQFF. CDR3 bases: TGTGCCAGCAGCCAATATGAGAACAGTGAGCAGTTCTTC.

The chain recombines TRBV7-9 with TRBJ2-2; D call uncertain. V was cut by 6 bases and J by 6 bases, with 23 bases left in between. The CDR3 runs to 17 residues. CDR1 is SEHNR and CDR2 is FQNEAQ in the germline V gene (reference sequence). CDR3 residues: CASSWSHRPGLPGELFF. CDR3 nucleotides: TGTGCCAGCAGTTGGTCACATCGGCCCGGGTTGCCCGGGGAGCTGTTTTTT.

This chain connects TRBV6-5 to TRBJ2-7; 10 nucleotides match TRBD1. Germline CDR1 and CDR2: MNHEY and SVGAGI. Unmatched junction bases numbered 10, after V lost 4 bases and J lost 4 bases. The length of the CDR3 is 16 residues. The CDR3 region is CASSSTGTGALYEQYF. The CDR3 nucleotides read TGTGCCAGCAGTTCCACCGGGACAGGGGCGCTTTACGAGCAGTACTTC.